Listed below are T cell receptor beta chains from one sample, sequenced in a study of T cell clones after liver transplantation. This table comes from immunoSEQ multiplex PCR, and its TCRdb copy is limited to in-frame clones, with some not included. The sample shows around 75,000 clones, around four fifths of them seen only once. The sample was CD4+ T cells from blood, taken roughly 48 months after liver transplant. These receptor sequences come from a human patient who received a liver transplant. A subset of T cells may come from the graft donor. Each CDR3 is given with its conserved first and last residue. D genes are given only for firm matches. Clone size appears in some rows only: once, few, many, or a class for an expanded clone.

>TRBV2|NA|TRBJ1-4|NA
TGTGCCAGCAGTGAAGCGAGAGGGGGGGGTGAAAAACTGTTTTTT
CASSEARGGGEKLFF
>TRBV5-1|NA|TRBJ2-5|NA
TGCGCCAGCAGCTTGGAGGGGGGATTTGAGACCCAGTACTTC
CASSLEGGFETQYF
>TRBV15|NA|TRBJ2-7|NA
TGTGCCACCAGCAGAGAAGCGGATTCCTACGAGCAGTACTTC
CATSREADSYEQYF
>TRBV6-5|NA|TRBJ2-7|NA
TGTGCCAGCAGTCCTGTACTAGGCGAGCAGTACTTC
CASSPVLGEQYF
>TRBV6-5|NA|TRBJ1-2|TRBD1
TGTGCCAGCAATGACAGGGGGCGCGACTATGGCTACACCTTC
CASNDRGRDYGYTF
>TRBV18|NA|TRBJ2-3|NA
TGTGCCAGCTCACCACGGGACACAGATACGCAGTATTTT
CASSPRDTDTQYF
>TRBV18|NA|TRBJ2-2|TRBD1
TGTGCCAGCTCACCGGGACAGGGGGCTATCACCGGGGAGCTGTTTTTT
CASSPGQGAITGELFF
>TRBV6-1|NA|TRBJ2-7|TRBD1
TGTGCCAGCAGTGGTGACAGGGAAGTCTACGAGCAGTACTTC
CASSGDREVYEQYF
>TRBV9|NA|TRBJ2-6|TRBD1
TGTGCCAGCAGCGTTAGCGCACGGACAGGGGGAGATTCTGGGGCCAACGTCCTGACTTTC
CASSVSARTGGDSGANVLTF
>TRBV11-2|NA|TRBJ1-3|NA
TGTGCCAGCAGCTTTTCAACGGCCGGAAACACCATATATTTT
CASSFSTAGNTIYF
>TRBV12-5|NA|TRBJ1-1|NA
TGTGCTAGTGGTATGACAGGGAACACTGAAGCTTTCTTT
CASGMTGNTEAFF
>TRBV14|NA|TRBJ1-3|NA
TGTGCCAGCAGCCAAGATTTACCTGCTACTGGAAACACCATATATTTT
CASSQDLPATGNTIYF
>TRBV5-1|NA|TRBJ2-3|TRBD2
TGCGCCAGCAGCTGGGGACTAGCGGAGCTCACAGATACGCAGTATTTT
CASSWGLAELTDTQYF
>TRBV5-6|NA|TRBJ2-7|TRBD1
TGTGCCAGCAGCTTGAGAAGGACAGGGGGCGACTACGAGCAGTACTTC
CASSLRRTGGDYEQYF
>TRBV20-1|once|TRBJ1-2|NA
TGCAGAGCCCGGGGGGACTATGGCTACACCTTC
CRARGDYGYTF
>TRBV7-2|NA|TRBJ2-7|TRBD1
TGTGCCAGCAGCCAAACTTGGACAGGGAAATACGAGCAGTACTTC
CASSQTWTGKYEQYF
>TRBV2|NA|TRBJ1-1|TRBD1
TGTGCCAGCAGTGAAAGGGACAGGGGTAGCACTGAAGCTTTCTTT
CASSERDRGSTEAFF
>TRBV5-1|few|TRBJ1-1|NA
TGCGCCAGCAGCTTGGACATTGGGAACACTGAAGCTTTCTTT
CASSLDIGNTEAFF
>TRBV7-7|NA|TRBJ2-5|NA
TGTGCTAGCAGCCCAGTAACCAGGGGTTCTGAGACCCAGTACTTC
CASSPVTRGSETQYF
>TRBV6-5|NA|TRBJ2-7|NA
TGTGCCAGCAGTTACCCCGGGGACTACGAGCAGTACTTC
CASSYPGDYEQYF